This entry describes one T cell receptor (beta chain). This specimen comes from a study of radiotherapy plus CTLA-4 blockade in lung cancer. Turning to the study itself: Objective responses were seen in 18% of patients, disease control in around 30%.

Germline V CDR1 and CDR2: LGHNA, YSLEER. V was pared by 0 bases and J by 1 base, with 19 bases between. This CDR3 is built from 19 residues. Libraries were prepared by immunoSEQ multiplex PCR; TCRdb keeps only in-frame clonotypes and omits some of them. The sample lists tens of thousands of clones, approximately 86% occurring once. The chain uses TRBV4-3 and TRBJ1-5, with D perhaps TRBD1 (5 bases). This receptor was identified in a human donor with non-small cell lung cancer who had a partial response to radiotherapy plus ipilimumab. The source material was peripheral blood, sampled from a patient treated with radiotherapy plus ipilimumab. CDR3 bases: TGCGCCAGCAGCCAAGATTGGACCTTCAAGGGGATAAGCAATCAGCCCCAGCATTTT. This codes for CASSQDWTFKGISNQPQHF.